The TCR beta chain under discussion was sequenced for a study of vaccination and CD4 T cells after COVID-19 (dated by TCRdb to 2021 to 2024). In the study overall: Convalescent patients had a positive SARS-CoV-2 result on nasal swab PCR, and of these patients, fewer than ten had mild disease and one had severe disease. As controls, cultures received a CEFX viral epitope pool (the positive control), an HIV-1 Nef peptide pool (the negative control), or no peptide at all. The spike-specific CD4+ TCR repertoire was compared before and after mRNA vaccination in 10 COVID-19 convalescent patients and a few infection-naive healthy vaccine recipients. Participants got two doses of the Pfizer-BioNTech BNT162b2 vaccine (n=8) or two doses of the Moderna mRNA-1273 vaccine (n=2). Post-vaccine blood samples were obtained a median of about 72 days after the second vaccine dose, with a range of about 13 to 250 days. Post-COVID blood samples from convalescent patients were collected a median of around 110 days after diagnosis, with a range of 35 to 161 days. Six males and four females were included in the convalescent cohort, with two Hispanic individuals, seven Caucasians, two Asians and one multiracial person represented. The cultures were stimulated with overlapping spike peptide pools from SARS-CoV-2 and from the common cold coronaviruses HCoV-NL63, HCoV-OC43 and HCoV-229E.

Library method: PCR. TCR sequencing of DNA from cultured CD4+ T cells used the Oncomine TCR Beta short-read assay at the Johns Hopkins FTIC core. Genomic DNA was extracted from the cultured CD4+ T cells with the QIAamp micro DNA kit. Oncomine TCR Beta libraries made from cultured CD4+ T cells were pooled using unique dual indexes and sequenced on an Illumina iSeq 100. Per the authors' processing: Non-productive sequences were removed, and CDR3s not starting with C, not ending with F or W, or shorter than 7 amino acids were discarded. Antigen-specific clonotypes were identified using the MANAFEST web application through comparison of peptide-stimulated wells with reference and other culture wells. An FDR below 0.05, an odds ratio above 5, and a productive frequency above 0.1% in at least two of three replicate wells were required for clones to be considered positive. Cross-reactive clonotypes were defined as significantly expanded in both SARS-CoV-2 spike wells and at least one common cold coronavirus spike condition. CDR3 homology was assessed with Levenshtein distances (stringdist) and unrooted phylogenetic trees (ape) in R version 3.6.1. TCRdb redid the processing of the public reads, applying fastp at Q25 and MiXCR, and retained in-frame beta chains. Entries are consolidated by CDR3 protein sequence, retaining the most common genes and DNA. TCRdb's processing, not the study's, gives the V and J calls here. The sample table lists about 12,000 distinct CDR3 sequences, about 50% of them with a count of one. The ten largest clones take up about 21% of the sample.

Worth noting for this clonotype: Its antigen has not been determined. The record has no base qualities; no much larger clone is one base away.

Spanning cysteine to phenylalanine, the CDR3 consists of 20 amino acids. Only the CDR3 region is kept as DNA, spanning 60 bases read in frame from base 1. According to the germline V gene (reference sequence), CDR1 reads DFQATT and CDR2 reads SNEGSKA. V is cut by 2 bases and J by 1 base, and the space between the germline ends is 30 bases. Points the paper makes about the study in general: The median count of SARS-CoV-2-reactive clonotypes went up from about 23 after infection to 30 to 40 after vaccination, although the change was not significant. The study included relatively few convalescent patients and did not analyze early timepoints after natural infection. Among the post-vaccine SARS-CoV-2-reactive clones in convalescent patients, a median about 87% showed up only after vaccination, which suggests vaccine-specific priming. In convalescent patients, nearly all vaccine-specific clones (304 of 307) were found to be mono-reactive for SARS-CoV-2 spike rather than cross-reactive with common cold coronaviruses.

In the paper's terms, the treatment or condition label means: roughly nine-day PBMC culture with coronavirus spike peptide pools or control peptides (ViraFEST assay). The ViraFEST assay, used in the study, expanded antigen-specific T cells with peptide pools and then identified the expanded clonotypes through TCR sequencing. The positive SARS-CoV-2 PCR tests of the convalescent patients were dated from March to December 2020, before the Alpha, Beta and Delta variants emerged in the United States. Each well held around 1.9 million PBMCs cultured with 10 ug/ml peptide pools in IMDM containing around 5.5% human AB serum and approximately 10 IU/ml IL-2. Half of the culture medium was replaced with fresh IL-2-containing medium on days 3 and 7. CD4+ T cells were isolated after 10 days of culture through negative selection using the EasySep CD4+ T cell isolation kit. Ficoll-Paque Plus gradient centrifugation was used to isolate PBMCs from whole blood, and the isolated PBMCs were then either used fresh or cryopreserved at -140C. In general, triplicate wells were set up for every culture condition.

The chain was built from TRBV20-1 and TRBJ2-7, with a tentative D gene TRBD1 over 6 matching bases. The sequence was obtained from a human donor who had recovered from COVID-19. Material: CD4+ T cells from blood, cultured in vitro. Here the CDR3 is given as CSARIPPGGRGGIRSYEQYF. The DNA sequence is as follows: TGCAGTGCTAGAATCCCCCCCGGTGGCAGGGGCGGAATACGGTCCTACGAGCAGTACTTC.